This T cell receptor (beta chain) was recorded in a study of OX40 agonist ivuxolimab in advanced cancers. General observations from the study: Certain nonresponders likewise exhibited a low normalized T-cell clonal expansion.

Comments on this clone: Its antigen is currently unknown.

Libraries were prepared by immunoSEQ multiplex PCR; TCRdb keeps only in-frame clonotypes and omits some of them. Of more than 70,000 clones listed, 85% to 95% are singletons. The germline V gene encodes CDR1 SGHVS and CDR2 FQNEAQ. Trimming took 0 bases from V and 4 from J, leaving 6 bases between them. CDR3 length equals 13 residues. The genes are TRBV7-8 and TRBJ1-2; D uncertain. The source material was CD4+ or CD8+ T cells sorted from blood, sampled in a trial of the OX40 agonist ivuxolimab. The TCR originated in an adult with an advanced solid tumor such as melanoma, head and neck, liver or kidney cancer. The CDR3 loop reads CASSLAYSYGYTF. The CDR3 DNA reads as TGTGCCAGCAGCTTAGCTTACAGCTATGGCTACACCTTC.